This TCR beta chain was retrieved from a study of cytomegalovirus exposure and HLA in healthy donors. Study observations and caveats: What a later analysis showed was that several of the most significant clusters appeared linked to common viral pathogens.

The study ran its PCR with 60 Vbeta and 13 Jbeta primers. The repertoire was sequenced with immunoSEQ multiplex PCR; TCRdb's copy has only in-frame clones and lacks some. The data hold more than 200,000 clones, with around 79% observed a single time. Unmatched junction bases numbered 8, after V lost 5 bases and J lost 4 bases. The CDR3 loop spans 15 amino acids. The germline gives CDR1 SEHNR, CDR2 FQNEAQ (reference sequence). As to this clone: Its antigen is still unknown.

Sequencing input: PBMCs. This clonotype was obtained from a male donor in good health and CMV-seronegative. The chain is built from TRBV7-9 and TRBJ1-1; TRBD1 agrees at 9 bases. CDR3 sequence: CASSVQGAGSTEAFF. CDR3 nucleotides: TGTGCCAGCAGCGTACAGGGGGCAGGGAGCACTGAAGCTTTCTTT.